Listed below are T cell receptor beta chains from one sample, sequenced in a study of human T cells and chemical hapten exposure. TCRdb fed the RACE reads into MiXCR, producing one record per CDR3 protein. The sample has about 77,000 distinct CDR3 sequences; approximately 8.1% are singletons. Sequencing was done on a sample of whole blood. The receptors shown here come from a female donor in good health. Some clones in this sample may be carry-over from other donors' samples. The CDR3 runs from the conserved cysteine through the conserved F or W. Each record gives: CDR3 protein, CDR3 DNA, CDR3 length, D gene, J gene, V gene, clone size. A D gene is named only where the DNA matches it firmly. Rows may omit the clone size; those that give it use once, few, many or a size class.

CAWNEGPAYEQYF | TGTGCCTGGAATGAGGGTCCGGCCTACGAGCAGTACTTC | 13 | - | TRBJ2-7 | TRBV30 | many
CASGDGSTDTQYF | TGCGCCAGCGGAGACGGGAGCACAGATACGCAGTATTTT | 13 | - | TRBJ2-3 | TRBV5-1 | -
CASSVALLAGFADTQYF | TGTGCCAGCAGCGTAGCTCTACTAGCGGGGTTCGCAGATACGCAGTATTTT | 17 | TRBD2 | TRBJ2-3 | TRBV9 | -
CASSLEMNTEAFF | TGCGCCAGCAGCTTGGAGATGAACACTGAAGCTTTCTTT | 13 | - | TRBJ1-1 | TRBV5-1 | few
CASSSRVRGPETFF | TGTGCCAGCAGCTCAAGGGTCAGGGGGCCTGAAACTTTCTTT | 14 | TRBD1 | TRBJ1-1 | TRBV7-9 | -
CGARTVGLRNEQYF | TGTGGTGCTAGAACAGTGGGCCTGAGAAACGAGCAGTACTTC | 14 | - | TRBJ2-7 | TRBV20-1 | -
CASSFREAYEQYF | TGTGCCAGCAGCTTCCGGGAAGCCTACGAGCAGTACTTC | 13 | - | TRBJ2-7 | TRBV7-9 | many
CATSRDVRGGGRKAGANVLTF | TGTGCCACCAGCAGAGATGTTCGTGGAGGGGGACGTAAGGCTGGGGCCAACGTCCTGACTTTC | 21 | - | TRBJ2-6 | TRBV15 | few
CASSQAPRTGGFEKLFF | TGTGCCAGCAGCCAAGCCCCGCGGACAGGGGGCTTTGAAAAACTGTTTTTT | 17 | TRBD1 | TRBJ1-4 | TRBV3-1 | many
CSVEQTLTDTQYF | TGCAGCGTTGAACAGACACTTACAGATACGCAGTATTTT | 13 | - | TRBJ2-3 | TRBV29-1 | few
CASSPDGGSNQPQHF | TGTGCCAGCAGTCCCGACGGGGGCAGCAATCAGCCCCAGCATTTT | 15 | - | TRBJ1-5 | TRBV6-4 | many
CASSQGPQRGIGYEQYF | TGCGCCAGCAGCCAAGGCCCACAGCGGGGTATAGGCTACGAGCAGTACTTC | 17 | TRBD2 | TRBJ2-7 | TRBV4-3 | many
CASSLLRGLDEKLFF | TGTGCCAGCAGCTTATTACGAGGGCTCGATGAAAAACTGTTTTTT | 15 | - | TRBJ1-4 | TRBV7-8 | -
CSAERASGANVLTF | TGCAGTGCCGAGCGGGCCTCTGGGGCCAACGTCCTGACTTTC | 14 | - | TRBJ2-6 | TRBV20-1 | many
CAWSWEGEAFF | TGTGCCTGGAGTTGGGAAGGGGAAGCTTTCTTT | 11 | - | TRBJ1-1 | TRBV30 | many
CSVEDRGGASYEQYF | TGCAGCGTTGAAGATCGCGGGGGAGCCTCCTACGAGCAGTACTTC | 15 | TRBD2 | TRBJ2-7 | TRBV29-1 | -
CSTGGNEQFF | TGCAGCACCGGGGGCAATGAGCAGTTCTTC | 10 | - | TRBJ2-1 | TRBV29-1 | many
CSASFRTGSTDTQYF | TGCAGTGCAAGCTTCAGGACGGGGAGCACAGATACGCAGTATTTT | 15 | - | TRBJ2-3 | TRBV20-1 | few
CASSVTENTEAFF | TGTGCCAGCAGTGTAACAGAGAACACTGAAGCTTTCTTT | 13 | - | TRBJ1-1 | TRBV6-1 | many
CSVEDLVTGELFF | TGCAGCGTTGAAGATCTCGTCACCGGGGAGCTGTTTTTT | 13 | - | TRBJ2-2 | TRBV29-1 | many
CASSQVFPPVRETQYF | TGTGCCAGCAGCCAAGTGTTTCCACCCGTGAGAGAGACCCAGTACTTC | 16 | - | TRBJ2-5 | TRBV14 | -
CASSYSTGPDSNQPQHF | TGTGCCAGCAGTTACTCGACAGGGCCTGATAGCAATCAGCCCCAGCATTTT | 17 | TRBD1 | TRBJ1-5 | TRBV6-5 | -
CASSPGTTGCFDTQYF | TGTGCCAGCTCGCCAGGGACCACAGGCTGTTTTGATACGCAGTATTTT | 16 | - | TRBJ2-3 | TRBV18 | -
CAISDSPLGGANVLTF | TGTGCCATCAGCGACAGCCCCCTCGGTGGGGCCAACGTCCTGACTTTC | 16 | - | TRBJ2-6 | TRBV10-3 | few
CASSLRPSTGNQPQHF | TGTGCCAGCAGCTTACGCCCGAGCACGGGCAATCAGCCCCAGCATTTT | 16 | - | TRBJ1-5 | TRBV7-2 | -
CASSGLAGGPSEQFF | TGCGCCAGCAGCGGACTAGCGGGGGGTCCAAGTGAGCAGTTCTTC | 15 | TRBD2 | TRBJ2-1 | TRBV5-1 | many
CASSEGWDRVAQSQPQHF | TGTGCCAGCAGTGAAGGATGGGACAGGGTCGCTCAAAGTCAGCCCCAGCATTTT | 18 | TRBD1 | TRBJ1-5 | TRBV2 | many
CASSLDSPNTGELFF | TGCGCCAGCAGCTTGGACAGTCCGAACACCGGGGAGCTGTTTTTT | 15 | - | TRBJ2-2 | TRBV5-1 | many
CASSLTAFYGYTF | TGTGCCAGCAGCTTGACAGCTTTCTATGGCTACACCTTC | 13 | - | TRBJ1-2 | TRBV28 | few
CASSRDRNYGYTF | TGTGCCAGCAGTCGGGACAGGAACTATGGCTACACCTTC | 13 | TRBD1 | TRBJ1-2 | TRBV12-3/TRBV12-4 | -
CASSWGRESTGYEQYF | TGCGCCAGCAGCTGGGGGCGGGAGTCGACGGGGTACGAGCAGTACTTC | 16 | - | TRBJ2-7 | TRBV5-1 | few
CASSESGRHQPQHF | TGTGCCAGCAGTGAATCGGGTCGGCATCAGCCCCAGCATTTT | 14 | - | TRBJ1-5 | TRBV2 | many
CASSYPGTGDTEAFF | TGTGCCAGCAGTTACCCGGGGACAGGGGACACTGAAGCTTTCTTT | 15 | TRBD1 | TRBJ1-1 | TRBV6-2/TRBV6-3 | many
CASSFLARGQPQHF | TGTGCCAGCAGTTTCTTGGCCCGGGGTCAGCCCCAGCATTTT | 14 | - | TRBJ1-5 | TRBV28 | -
CAAGRGNTEAFF | TGTGCCGCGGGGCGGGGGAACACTGAAGCTTTCTTT | 12 | - | TRBJ1-1 | TRBV6-5 | many
CASSFNRPLEQYF | TGTGCCAGCAGCTTTAACAGACCCCTGGAGCAGTACTTC | 13 | - | TRBJ2-7 | TRBV5-8 | many
CASCTGQQNTEAFF | TGTGCCAGCTGTACGGGACAGCAGAATACTGAAGCTTTCTTT | 14 | - | TRBJ1-1 | TRBV21-1 | many
CSALQTTDTQYF | TGCAGTGCCCTCCAAACCACAGATACGCAGTATTTT | 12 | - | TRBJ2-3 | TRBV20-1 | many
CASSKVTEDYEQYF | TGTGCCAGCAGCAAGGTTACGGAAGACTACGAGCAGTACTTC | 14 | - | TRBJ2-7 | TRBV7-6 | few
CASRRDSPYNSPLNF | TGTGCCAGCAGGAGGGACAGCCCATATAATTCACCCCTCAACTTT | 15 | TRBD1 | TRBJ1-6 | TRBV12-3/TRBV12-4 | -
CASSFGTGGNEQYF | TGTGCCAGCAGTTTCGGGACAGGGGGCAACGAGCAGTACTTC | 14 | TRBD1 | TRBJ2-7 | TRBV6-5 | many
CASKVTISGDQPQHF | TGCGCCAGCAAGGTTACCATTAGTGGCGATCAGCCCCAGCATTTT | 15 | - | TRBJ1-5 | TRBV5-1 | few
CASSLGRQGFLNQPQHF | TGTGCCAGCAGCTTAGGGAGGCAGGGATTTTTGAATCAGCCCCAGCATTTT | 17 | - | TRBJ1-5 | TRBV13 | -
CASNGQGDEQFF | TGTGCCAGCAACGGACAGGGCGACGAGCAGTTCTTC | 12 | TRBD1 | TRBJ2-1 | TRBV27 | -
CASSSLREEKLFF | TGTGCCAGCAGCTCCCTCCGGGAGGAAAAACTGTTTTTT | 13 | - | TRBJ1-4 | TRBV11-1 | -
CSARVAGTSGRGVFF | TGCAGTGCTAGAGTTGCGGGGACTAGCGGGCGGGGGGTGTTCTTC | 15 | TRBD2 | TRBJ2-1 | TRBV20-1 | -
CAGGGSNNEQFF | TGTGCCGGTGGGGGATCAAACAATGAGCAGTTCTTC | 12 | - | TRBJ2-1 | TRBV28 | -
CAWSVHLRSYGYTF | TGTGCCTGGAGTGTCCATCTGCGGAGCTATGGCTACACCTTC | 14 | - | TRBJ1-2 | TRBV30 | few
CSASHGPAGASEQFF | TGCAGTGCTAGTCACGGGCCCGCTGGGGCAAGTGAGCAGTTCTTC | 15 | - | TRBJ2-1 | TRBV20-1 | many
CSARDTLRSTDTQYF | TGCAGTGCTAGAGATACCCTTCGAAGCACAGATACGCAGTATTTT | 15 | - | TRBJ2-3 | TRBV20-1 | many
CASSGGNTEAFF | TGTGCCAGCTCAGGGGGTAACACTGAAGCTTTCTTT | 12 | - | TRBJ1-1 | TRBV18 | -
CASSLAVGPGTEAFF | TGCGCCAGCAGCTTGGCGGTTGGCCCGGGGACTGAAGCTTTCTTT | 15 | - | TRBJ1-1 | TRBV5-1 | -
CASSNPATNEKLFF | TGTGCCAGCAGCAATCCTGCAACTAATGAAAAACTGTTTTTT | 14 | - | TRBJ1-4 | TRBV6-5 | -